This TCR beta chain came from a study of CD8 T cells in Susac syndrome. The germline V gene has CDR1 LNHDA and CDR2 SQIVND (reference sequence). Trimming left V 3 bases short and J 2 bases short, with 9 bases between. CDR3 length equals 14 residues. In the multiple sclerosis control group, patients were treatment-naive and had stable or active relapsing-remitting disease. TEMRA cells underwent FACS enrichment and CD8+ and CD4+ T cells underwent negative isolation. After extraction with the RNeasy kit, about 0.45 to 1 ug of the RNA was reverse transcribed using random hexamers. MiXCR was run by TCRdb on the immunoSEQ multiplex PCR reads, yielding one entry per CDR3 protein. The top ten hold about 0.12% of the sample, which has almost 450,000 distinct CDR3 sequences, approximately 85% seen once.

The V gene is TRBV19, the J gene TRBJ2-3; D not certain. This TCR derives from a human donor with multiple sclerosis. Sequenced: CD8+ T cells from PBMCs. CDR3 in amino acids: CASSIYVSTDTQYF. The CDR3 DNA reads TGTGCCAGTAGTATCTATGTCTCCACAGATACGCAGTATTTT.